Sequencing of this T cell receptor (beta chain) was carried out in a study of CD8 T cells in ankylosing spondylitis. Study outcomes and limitations: Matched ankylosing spondylitis synovial fluid reportedly contained a significantly enriched population of disease-linked clones.

TCRdb re-derived calls from the 5' RACE reads in MiXCR, one entry per CDR3 protein. This sample carries around 120,000 distinct CDR3 sequences, about a tenth of them seen once, and the ten largest clones take roughly 3.3%. This clonotype was observed at least ten times. Its cognate antigen is unknown. The length of the CDR3 is 14 residues. The germline V gene encodes CDR1 DFQATT and CDR2 SNEGSKA (reference sequence). Trimming removed 5 bases at V and 5 bases at J, with 13 bases between. The receptor was isolated from a male donor with ankylosing spondylitis or in good health (not recorded which). The genes are TRBV20-1 and TRBJ1-6; D may be TRBD1 (5 bases). The sequencing sample was made of blood, either unsorted or a sorted T cell fraction (not recorded which). The CDR3, as DNA: TGCAGTGCTGTAGGGACGACTGATAATTCACCCCTCCACTTT. It specifies CSAVGTTDNSPLHF.